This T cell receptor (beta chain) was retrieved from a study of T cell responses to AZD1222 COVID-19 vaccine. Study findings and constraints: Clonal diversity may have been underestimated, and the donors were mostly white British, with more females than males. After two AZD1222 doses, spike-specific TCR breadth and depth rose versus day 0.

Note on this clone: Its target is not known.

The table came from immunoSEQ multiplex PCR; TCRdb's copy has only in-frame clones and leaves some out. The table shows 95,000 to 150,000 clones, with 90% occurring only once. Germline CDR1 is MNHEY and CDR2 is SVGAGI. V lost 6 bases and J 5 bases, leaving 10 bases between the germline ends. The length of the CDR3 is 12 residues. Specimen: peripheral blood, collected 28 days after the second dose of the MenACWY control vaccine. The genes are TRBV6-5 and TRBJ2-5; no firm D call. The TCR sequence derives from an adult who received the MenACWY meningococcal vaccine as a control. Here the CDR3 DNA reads TGTGCCAGCAGATCTAGAGGCGAGACCCAGTACTTC. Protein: CASRSRGETQYF.